A selection of T cell receptor beta chains follows, all from one sample in a study of cytomegalovirus exposure and HLA in healthy donors. Clones were read by immunoSEQ multiplex PCR, and TCRdb kept only the in-frame ones, dropping some. The profile covers about 140,000 clones, with 84% appearing a single time and 1.4% taken by the ten largest. Sequenced material: PBMCs. Every receptor here comes from a woman in her 30s in good health and CMV-seronegative. The CDR3 runs from the conserved cysteine through the conserved F or W. The order of the fields is clone size, J gene, CDR3 length, V gene, D gene, CDR3 protein, CDR3 DNA. A D gene is named only where the DNA matches it firmly. Part of the rows lack a size; the others show once, few, many or a class for expanded clones.

clone size: NA
J gene: TRBJ2-2
CDR3 length: 11
V gene: TRBV25-1
D gene: NA
CDR3 protein: CASSRTGELFF
CDR3 DNA: TGTGCCAGCAGCCGCACCGGGGAGCTGTTTTTT

clone size: few
J gene: TRBJ2-7
CDR3 length: 15
V gene: TRBV6-1
D gene: TRBD2
CDR3 protein: CASSELAGGPREQYF
CDR3 DNA: TGTGCCAGCAGTGAACTAGCGGGGGGGCCGAGGGAGCAGTACTTC

clone size: NA
J gene: TRBJ1-2
CDR3 length: 15
V gene: TRBV7-9
D gene: TRBD1
CDR3 protein: CASSLSARTGDGYTF
CDR3 DNA: TGTGCCAGCAGCTTATCGGCCCGTACAGGGGATGGCTACACCTTC

clone size: NA
J gene: TRBJ2-3
CDR3 length: 16
V gene: TRBV5-1
D gene: TRBD2
CDR3 protein: CASSLETSGGSDTQYF
CDR3 DNA: TGCGCCAGCAGCTTGGAAACTAGCGGGGGATCAGATACGCAGTATTTT

clone size: NA
J gene: TRBJ2-1
CDR3 length: 13
V gene: TRBV7-2
D gene: TRBD2
CDR3 protein: CASSLDPGLEQFF
CDR3 DNA: TGTGCCAGCAGCTTAGATCCGGGACTAGAGCAGTTCTTC

clone size: NA
J gene: TRBJ1-1
CDR3 length: 14
V gene: TRBV5-1
D gene: TRBD1
CDR3 protein: CASSSQGVNTEAFF
CDR3 DNA: TGCGCCAGCAGCTCCCAGGGGGTGAACACTGAAGCTTTCTTT

clone size: few
J gene: TRBJ2-2
CDR3 length: 16
V gene: TRBV7-9
D gene: NA
CDR3 protein: CASSLLDLVGTGELFF
CDR3 DNA: TGTGCCAGCAGCTTACTTGACTTGGTGGGCACCGGGGAGCTGTTTTTT

clone size: NA
J gene: TRBJ2-2
CDR3 length: 12
V gene: TRBV5-6
D gene: NA
CDR3 protein: CASSLTVGELFF
CDR3 DNA: TGTGCCAGCAGCTTAACGGTCGGGGAGCTGTTTTTT

clone size: NA
J gene: TRBJ2-7
CDR3 length: 14
V gene: TRBV5-1
D gene: TRBD1
CDR3 protein: CASSLGQGLNEQYF
CDR3 DNA: TGCGCCAGCAGCCTGGGACAGGGTTTGAACGAGCAGTACTTC

clone size: many
J gene: TRBJ1-3
CDR3 length: 17
V gene: TRBV15
D gene: TRBD1
CDR3 protein: CATSTGQGAHSGNTIYF
CDR3 DNA: TGTGCCACCAGCACCGGACAGGGGGCTCACTCTGGAAACACCATATATTTT

clone size: NA
J gene: TRBJ2-1
CDR3 length: 16
V gene: TRBV18
D gene: NA
CDR3 protein: CASSPPTGGNYNEQFF
CDR3 DNA: TGTGCCAGCTCACCACCTACCGGGGGAAACTACAATGAGCAGTTCTTC

clone size: NA
J gene: TRBJ1-1
CDR3 length: 13
V gene: TRBV5-6
D gene: NA
CDR3 protein: CASSPPRGLEAFF
CDR3 DNA: TGTGCCAGCAGCCCCCCCCGGGGACTCGAAGCTTTCTTT

clone size: NA
J gene: TRBJ2-5
CDR3 length: 16
V gene: TRBV6-5
D gene: TRBD2
CDR3 protein: CASSYSAGGPQETQYF
CDR3 DNA: TGTGCCAGCAGTTACTCGGCGGGGGGTCCACAAGAGACCCAGTACTTC

clone size: few
J gene: TRBJ1-1
CDR3 length: 13
V gene: TRBV10-2
D gene: TRBD1
CDR3 protein: CASRRQGATEAFF
CDR3 DNA: TGCGCCAGCAGGCGACAGGGGGCTACTGAAGCTTTCTTT

clone size: NA
J gene: TRBJ1-3
CDR3 length: 15
V gene: TRBV5-1
D gene: NA
CDR3 protein: CASSLAGGRGNTIYF
CDR3 DNA: TGCGCCAGCAGCTTGGCGGGGGGGCGCGGAAACACCATATATTTT

clone size: NA
J gene: TRBJ1-4
CDR3 length: 14
V gene: TRBV5-1
D gene: NA
CDR3 protein: CASRRSPANEKLFF
CDR3 DNA: TGCGCCAGCCGTAGATCCCCGGCTAATGAAAAACTGTTTTTT

clone size: NA
J gene: TRBJ1-5
CDR3 length: 13
V gene: TRBV18
D gene: NA
CDR3 protein: CASSLSQGQPQHF
CDR3 DNA: TGTGCCAGCTCACTATCACAGGGCCAGCCCCAGCATTTT

clone size: NA
J gene: TRBJ2-1
CDR3 length: 14
V gene: TRBV27
D gene: NA
CDR3 protein: CASSIGSSYNEQFF
CDR3 DNA: TGTGCCAGTAGTATAGGGAGCTCCTACAATGAGCAGTTCTTC

clone size: NA
J gene: TRBJ2-1
CDR3 length: 15
V gene: TRBV10-2
D gene: NA
CDR3 protein: CASSGFMGGLNEQFF
CDR3 DNA: TGCGCCAGCAGCGGGTTCATGGGGGGGCTTAATGAGCAGTTCTTC

clone size: NA
J gene: TRBJ2-5
CDR3 length: 11
V gene: TRBV7-3
D gene: NA
CDR3 protein: CASSGGETQYF
CDR3 DNA: TGTGCCAGCAGCGGGGGGGAGACCCAGTACTTC

clone size: NA
J gene: TRBJ1-6
CDR3 length: 15
V gene: TRBV6-5
D gene: TRBD1
CDR3 protein: CASIKGTGLNSPLHF
CDR3 DNA: TGTGCCAGCATTAAGGGGACAGGGCTCAATTCACCCCTCCACTTT

clone size: few
J gene: TRBJ1-1
CDR3 length: 14
V gene: TRBV5-1
D gene: NA
CDR3 protein: CASSTQTGNTEAFF
CDR3 DNA: TGCGCCAGCAGCACCCAGACAGGGAACACTGAAGCTTTCTTT

clone size: NA
J gene: TRBJ1-1
CDR3 length: 14
V gene: TRBV7-9
D gene: NA
CDR3 protein: CASSLDGRGESAFF
CDR3 DNA: TGTGCCAGCAGCTTAGATGGCAGGGGAGAATCAGCTTTCTTT

clone size: NA
J gene: TRBJ2-3
CDR3 length: 14
V gene: TRBV5-1
D gene: TRBD2
CDR3 protein: CASSWGLATDTQYF
CDR3 DNA: TGCGCCAGCAGCTGGGGACTAGCCACAGATACGCAGTATTTT

clone size: NA
J gene: TRBJ1-5
CDR3 length: 16
V gene: TRBV19
D gene: NA
CDR3 protein: CASSIDGTHPNQPQHF
CDR3 DNA: TGTGCCAGTAGTATAGATGGGACACACCCTAATCAGCCCCAGCATTTT

clone size: NA
J gene: TRBJ2-2
CDR3 length: 14
V gene: TRBV6-1
D gene: TRBD2
CDR3 protein: CASHGGADTGELFF
CDR3 DNA: TGTGCCAGCCACGGGGGGGCCGATACCGGGGAGCTGTTTTTT

clone size: NA
J gene: TRBJ1-1
CDR3 length: 14
V gene: TRBV6-5
D gene: TRBD1
CDR3 protein: CASSKPPGQGGYVF
CDR3 DNA: TGTGCCAGCAGTAAACCACCGGGACAGGGTGGTTACGTCTTT

clone size: NA
J gene: TRBJ1-5
CDR3 length: 15
V gene: TRBV7-2
D gene: NA
CDR3 protein: CASSLRGSLNQPQHF
CDR3 DNA: TGTGCCAGCAGCTTAAGGGGAAGCCTCAATCAGCCCCAGCATTTT

clone size: many
J gene: TRBJ1-2
CDR3 length: 13
V gene: TRBV9
D gene: TRBD1
CDR3 protein: CASSARQGYGYTF
CDR3 DNA: TGTGCCAGCAGCGCCCGACAGGGCTATGGCTACACCTTC

clone size: once
J gene: TRBJ2-7
CDR3 length: 13
V gene: TRBV19
D gene: NA
CDR3 protein: CASSIGPSYEQYF
CDR3 DNA: TGTGCCAGTAGTATAGGTCCTTCCTACGAGCAGTACTTC

clone size: NA
J gene: TRBJ2-3
CDR3 length: 16
V gene: TRBV25-1
D gene: TRBD2
CDR3 protein: CASSGSRRGATDTQYF
CDR3 DNA: TGTGCCAGCAGCGGGAGTCGGCGGGGGGCCACAGATACGCAGTATTTT

clone size: once
J gene: TRBJ1-2
CDR3 length: 13
V gene: TRBV2
D gene: TRBD1
CDR3 protein: CASTWTGENGYTF
CDR3 DNA: TGTGCCAGCACTTGGACAGGGGAAAATGGCTACACCTTC

clone size: NA
J gene: TRBJ2-5
CDR3 length: 19
V gene: TRBV18
D gene: TRBD1
CDR3 protein: CASSPRPGQGAARVETQYF
CDR3 DNA: TGTGCCAGCTCACCGCGTCCGGGACAGGGGGCGGCGAGGGTAGAGACCCAGTACTTC

clone size: NA
J gene: TRBJ1-2
CDR3 length: 14
V gene: TRBV27
D gene: TRBD1
CDR3 protein: CASSGTGGFFGYTF
CDR3 DNA: TGTGCCAGCAGTGGGACAGGGGGTTTCTTTGGCTACACCTTC

clone size: NA
J gene: TRBJ1-5
CDR3 length: 14
V gene: TRBV7-2
D gene: TRBD1
CDR3 protein: CASSKTGFNQPQHF
CDR3 DNA: TGTGCCAGCAGCAAGACAGGGTTCAATCAGCCCCAGCATTTT

clone size: once
J gene: TRBJ2-7
CDR3 length: 15
V gene: TRBV5-1
D gene: TRBD2
CDR3 protein: CASSDGGGRAYEQYF
CDR3 DNA: TGCGCCAGCAGCGATGGCGGGGGACGGGCCTACGAGCAGTACTTC

clone size: NA
J gene: TRBJ1-6
CDR3 length: 15
V gene: TRBV5-1
D gene: TRBD1
CDR3 protein: CASSTQGADNSPLHF
CDR3 DNA: TGCGCCAGCAGCACCCAGGGGGCCGATAATTCACCCCTCCACTTT

clone size: once
J gene: TRBJ2-5
CDR3 length: 13
V gene: TRBV7-2
D gene: NA
CDR3 protein: CASRDGSTKTQYF
CDR3 DNA: TGTGCCAGCAGGGACGGGAGCACGAAGACCCAGTACTTC

clone size: few
J gene: TRBJ2-1
CDR3 length: 15
V gene: TRBV19
D gene: TRBD2
CDR3 protein: CASSILGLAVGEQFF
CDR3 DNA: TGTGCCAGTAGTATACTGGGACTAGCCGTTGGTGAGCAGTTCTTC

clone size: once
J gene: TRBJ1-5
CDR3 length: 17
V gene: TRBV18
D gene: NA
CDR3 protein: CASSPTPWSRSNQPQHF
CDR3 DNA: TGTGCCAGCTCACCAACTCCCTGGTCGCGTAGCAATCAGCCCCAGCATTTT

clone size: few
J gene: TRBJ1-5
CDR3 length: 12
V gene: TRBV6-1
D gene: NA
CDR3 protein: CASTQAQEPQHF
CDR3 DNA: TGTGCCAGCACACAGGCTCAAGAGCCCCAGCATTTT

clone size: NA
J gene: TRBJ2-7
CDR3 length: 15
V gene: TRBV27
D gene: TRBD2
CDR3 protein: CASRPYSGTDYEQYF
CDR3 DNA: TGTGCCAGCAGACCATATAGCGGGACCGACTACGAGCAGTACTTC

clone size: NA
J gene: TRBJ1-4
CDR3 length: 14
V gene: TRBV5-1
D gene: TRBD1
CDR3 protein: CASSYGTGEEKLFF
CDR3 DNA: TGCGCCAGCAGCTACGGGACAGGGGAGGAAAAACTGTTTTTT

clone size: NA
J gene: TRBJ2-1
CDR3 length: 17
V gene: TRBV18
D gene: NA
CDR3 protein: CASSPLLSVYSYNEQFF
CDR3 DNA: TGTGCCAGCTCACCACTGTTGTCCGTATACTCCTACAATGAGCAGTTCTTC

clone size: NA
J gene: TRBJ1-1
CDR3 length: 12
V gene: TRBV6-1
D gene: NA
CDR3 protein: CASSSWSAEAFF
CDR3 DNA: TGTGCCAGCAGTTCTTGGAGCGCTGAAGCTTTCTTT

clone size: NA
J gene: TRBJ1-4
CDR3 length: 13
V gene: TRBV11-1
D gene: NA
CDR3 protein: CASSSGQGLKLFF
CDR3 DNA: TGTGCCAGCAGCTCCGGGCAGGGGCTTAAACTGTTTTTT

clone size: NA
J gene: TRBJ2-3
CDR3 length: 15
V gene: TRBV2
D gene: TRBD2
CDR3 protein: CANSPSGANTDTQYF
CDR3 DNA: TGTGCCAACAGCCCGAGCGGGGCCAACACAGATACGCAGTATTTT

clone size: once
J gene: TRBJ1-1
CDR3 length: 15
V gene: TRBV10-2
D gene: TRBD1
CDR3 protein: CASSIPGQGSTEAFF
CDR3 DNA: TGCGCCAGCAGCATTCCGGGACAGGGTTCCACTGAAGCTTTCTTT

clone size: NA
J gene: TRBJ1-2
CDR3 length: 12
V gene: TRBV28
D gene: NA
CDR3 protein: CASSSRAYGYTF
CDR3 DNA: TGTGCCAGCAGCTCCAGGGCGTATGGCTACACCTTC

clone size: NA
J gene: TRBJ1-2
CDR3 length: 15
V gene: TRBV11-2
D gene: NA
CDR3 protein: CASSQRTGANYGYTF
CDR3 DNA: TGTGCCAGCAGCCAGAGGACGGGAGCTAACTATGGCTACACCTTC

clone size: once
J gene: TRBJ1-1
CDR3 length: 13
V gene: TRBV18
D gene: NA
CDR3 protein: CASSPGQLTEAFF
CDR3 DNA: TGTGCCAGCTCACCAGGCCAATTGACTGAAGCTTTCTTT

clone size: once
J gene: TRBJ1-6
CDR3 length: 14
V gene: TRBV11-3
D gene: NA
CDR3 protein: CASSHGREGSPLHF
CDR3 DNA: TGTGCCAGCAGCCATGGACGGGAGGGTTCACCCCTCCACTTT

clone size: NA
J gene: TRBJ1-1
CDR3 length: 16
V gene: TRBV11-1
D gene: TRBD1
CDR3 protein: CASSSPWTGDSTEAFF
CDR3 DNA: TGTGCCAGCAGCTCACCCTGGACAGGGGACAGCACTGAAGCTTTCTTT

clone size: NA
J gene: TRBJ1-2
CDR3 length: 13
V gene: TRBV29-1
D gene: NA
CDR3 protein: CSAGQRINYGYTF
CDR3 DNA: TGCAGCGCGGGACAACGAATTAACTATGGCTACACCTTC